A selection of T cell receptor beta chains follows, all from one sample in a study of T cell repertoires in cytomegalovirus infection. No antigen has been assigned to these receptors. TCRdb re-called the reads through MiXCR, storing one row per CDR3 protein. The sample consists of about 890,000 distinct CDR3 sequences, 31% of them appearing once. The sample consisted of cultured CD8+ T cells from PBMCs, taken from culture after CMV antigen stimulation. The receptors were sampled from a human donor in good health (CMV status not recorded). Some clones in this sample may be carry-over from other donors' samples. Each CDR3 is given with its conserved first and last residue. A D gene is named only where the DNA matches it firmly. Only some rows state a clone size, as once, few, many or a class for expanded clones.

D,V,size,J,CDR3,DNA
.,TRBV2,.,TRBJ2-6,CASSEAVRRLSSGANVLTF,TGTGCCAGCAGTGAAGCGGTCCGTCGGCTCAGCTCTGGGGCCAACGTCCTGACTTTC
.,TRBV14,once,TRBJ1-6,CASSHPDGVRSPLHF,TGTGCCAGCAGCCATCCCGACGGGGTCAGGTCACCCCTCCACTTT
TRBD2,TRBV7-9,.,TRBJ2-1,CASSLVASGFNEQFF,TGTGCCAGCAGCTTAGTGGCTAGCGGTTTCAATGAGCAGTTCTTC
.,TRBV4-1,few,TRBJ1-6,CASSQDRSSYNSPLHF,TGCGCCAGCAGCCAAGACAGGAGCTCCTATAATTCACCCCTCCACTTT
TRBD1,TRBV6-2/TRBV6-3,few,TRBJ2-5,CASSPPHGTEGKETQYF,TGTGCCAGCAGCCCCCCCCACGGGACAGAAGGGAAAGAGACCCAGTACTTC
.,TRBV27,few,TRBJ1-4,CASRPNEVEKLFF,TGTGCCAGCAGACCCAATGAGGTTGAAAAACTGTTTTTT
.,TRBV7-9,few,TRBJ1-2,CASSVPAGYTF,TGTGCCAGCAGCGTTCCGGCTGGCTACACCTTC
.,TRBV27,.,TRBJ1-2,CASQGSLGYTF,TGTGCCAGCCAGGGTTCTCTTGGCTACACCTTC
.,TRBV7-8,many,TRBJ2-3,CASSYPGLSTDTQYF,TGTGCCAGCAGCTACCCGGGACTGAGCACAGATACGCAGTATTTT
.,TRBV7-2,.,TRBJ1-6,CASSLAGTENSPLHF,TGTGCCAGCAGCTTAGCCGGGACCGAGAATTCACCCCTCCACTTT
.,TRBV5-4,.,TRBJ2-1,CASFRGGEQFF,TGTGCCAGCTTCAGGGGCGGCGAGCAGTTCTTC
TRBD1,TRBV7-6,few,TRBJ2-3,CASSSVPGQDITDTQYF,TGTGCCAGCAGCTCGGTGCCGGGACAGGATATCACAGATACGCAGTATTTT
.,TRBV11-2,few,TRBJ2-1,CASSFSGNPKGHEQFF,TGTGCCAGCAGCTTCTCCGGGAATCCTAAAGGTCATGAGCAGTTCTTC
.,TRBV29-1,.,TRBJ2-7,CSVESGTYEQYF,TGCAGCGTTGAGTCCGGGACGTACGAGCAGTACTTC
TRBD2,TRBV5-6,few,TRBJ2-2,CASSSPLAGGPSGGELFF,TGTGCCAGCAGCTCGCCCCTAGCGGGGGGGCCGAGTGGCGGGGAGCTGTTTTTT
.,TRBV7-8,many,TRBJ2-2,CASSLLRGGTGELFF,TGTGCCAGCAGCTTACTGCGGGGAGGCACCGGGGAGCTGTTTTTT
TRBD2,TRBV5-4,.,TRBJ2-5,CASSLVLAGGPRRETQYF,TGTGCCAGCAGCTTGGTACTAGCGGGGGGGCCGAGACGAGAGACCCAGTACTTC
.,TRBV19,few,TRBJ1-1,CASSLLRQVEFEAFF,TGTGCCAGTAGCCTCCTGCGACAAGTCGAATTTGAAGCTTTCTTT
.,TRBV4-1,many,TRBJ1-4,CASSHGEKLFF,TGCGCCAGCAGCCATGGGGAAAAACTGTTTTTT
.,TRBV12-3/TRBV12-4,.,TRBJ1-1,CASKILQNTEAFF,TGTGCCAGCAAGATACTCCAGAACACTGAAGCTTTCTTT
.,TRBV27,few,TRBJ2-3,CASSLPGFADTQYF,TGTGCCAGCAGTTTACCAGGGTTCGCAGATACGCAGTATTTT
.,TRBV7-6,few,TRBJ1-6,CASSNPRDRRLDSPLHF,TGTGCCAGCAGCAACCCTCGGGACCGCCGGTTGGATTCACCCCTCCACTTT
.,TRBV19,.,TRBJ2-2,CASSIPGVDTGELFF,TGTGCCAGTAGTATACCCGGGGTAGACACCGGGGAGCTGTTTTTT
.,TRBV2,many,TRBJ2-3,CASILLRDKNPTSTDTQYF,TGTGCCAGCATCCTCCTCCGGGACAAGAACCCTACTAGCACAGATACGCAGTATTTT
.,TRBV14,few,TRBJ1-1,CASSHSQSNTEAFF,TGTGCCAGCAGCCACTCACAGAGTAACACTGAAGCTTTCTTT
.,TRBV19,.,TRBJ1-2,CASIGGPNYGYTF,TGTGCCAGTATCGGCGGACCTAACTATGGCTACACCTTC
.,TRBV28,.,TRBJ2-7,CANSSRTGRGAYEQYF,TGTGCCAACAGTTCCCGGACAGGGAGGGGTGCCTACGAGCAGTACTTC
.,TRBV7-3,many,TRBJ2-1,CASSLSGQLFEQFF,TGTGCCAGCAGCTTGTCCGGACAGCTTTTTGAGCAGTTCTTC
.,TRBV6-2/TRBV6-3,.,TRBJ1-5,CASSYSPGRYDQPQHF,TGTGCCAGCAGTTACTCGCCAGGGAGGTATGATCAGCCCCAGCATTTT
TRBD2,TRBV7-6,many,TRBJ2-7,CASSSSGGSYEQYF,TGTGCCAGCAGCTCGAGCGGGGGATCCTACGAGCAGTACTTC
TRBD2,TRBV7-8,many,TRBJ2-1,CASSRSGVSGNEQFF,TGTGCCAGCAGCCGCAGCGGGGTGAGTGGAAATGAGCAGTTCTTC
.,TRBV15,few,TRBJ2-5,CATSRPGEETQYF,TGTGCCACCAGCAGGCCAGGGGAAGAGACCCAGTACTTC
.,TRBV5-4,.,TRBJ2-4,CASSFENIQYF,TGTGCCAGCAGCTTCGAAAACATTCAGTACTTC
TRBD1,TRBV5-5,few,TRBJ1-4,CASSFGQGTTNEKLFF,TGTGCCAGCAGCTTCGGACAGGGAACAACTAATGAAAAACTGTTTTTT
.,TRBV20-1,.,TRBJ2-3,CAGLVKHTDTQYF,TGCGCCGGCTTGGTGAAACATACAGATACGCAGTATTTT
TRBD2,TRBV3-1,.,TRBJ2-3,CASSHGGLAIADTQYF,TGTGCCAGCTCCCATGGAGGACTAGCAATCGCAGATACGCAGTATTTT
TRBD1,TRBV6-2/TRBV6-3,.,TRBJ1-2,CASTPGQAYGYTF,TGTGCCAGCACTCCGGGACAGGCCTATGGCTACACCTTC
.,TRBV12-3/TRBV12-4,.,TRBJ2-1,CASSSSRPDGDYNEQFF,TGTGCCAGCAGTTCTTCACGGCCAGATGGAGACTACAATGAGCAGTTCTTC
.,TRBV6-1,.,TRBJ1-3,CASSENGWESSGNTIYF,TGTGCCAGCAGTGAAAATGGGTGGGAGAGCTCTGGAAACACCATATATTTT
.,TRBV7-4,.,TRBJ1-2,CASSRDPNRGYTF,TGTGCCAGCAGCCGGGACCCCAATCGAGGCTACACCTTC
.,TRBV7-9,few,TRBJ1-2,CASSFFGPRDTNNYGYTF,TGTGCCAGCAGCTTTTTCGGACCACGGGACACAAACAACTATGGCTACACCTTC
.,TRBV7-8,.,TRBJ2-1,CASSLAGRVIGNEQFF,TGTGCCAGCAGCTTAGCCGGCAGGGTAATTGGCAATGAGCAGTTCTTC
.,TRBV6-5,.,TRBJ1-3,CASSYGGRGNTIYF,TGTGCCAGCAGTTACGGGGGGCGCGGAAACACCATATATTTT
.,TRBV12-3/TRBV12-4,.,TRBJ1-3,CASSLRQQYTIYF,TGTGCCAGCAGTTTACGGCAGCAGTACACCATATATTTT
.,TRBV7-8,many,TRBJ1-6,CASSLASETRISSYNSPLHF,TGTGCCAGCAGCTTAGCGTCGGAGACCCGGATAAGCTCCTATAATTCACCCCTCCACTTT
.,TRBV7-2,few,TRBJ1-3,CASSSPTIPGNTIYF,TGTGCCAGCAGCTCCCCGACTATCCCGGGAAACACCATATATTTT
TRBD2,TRBV7-6,many,TRBJ2-1,CASSLEGSSGGVTSSYNEQFF,TGTGCCAGCAGCTTAGAAGGCTCTAGCGGGGGGGTCACGAGCTCCTACAATGAGCAGTTCTTC